This TCR beta chain was profiled in a study of blood T cell repertoires in COVID-19. For the study at large: The samples span acute and convalescent COVID-19 from the United States, Italy and Spain. PBMCs, B-cell-depleted T cells, or T cells were the source of the cDNA or gDNA that made up the material.

As processed by the authors: Scientists estimated how many nucleated cells there were by amplifying reference gene primers. The repertoire was sequenced with immunoSEQ multiplex PCR; TCRdb's copy has only in-frame clones and lacks some. The V and J calls and clone size come from that table; D and trimming were worked out from the DNA. Of about 170,000 clones listed, 80% to 85% are singletons. The sequence was collected from a human donor with acute or convalescent COVID-19. The donor label of this sample is uncertain. The sequencing input was peripheral blood.

In DNA form, the CDR3 reads TGTGCCAGCAGCTTGGGTGGACAGGGGTCCCACGGCTACACCTTC. This gives the protein CASSLGGQGSHGYTF. This rearrangement joins TRBV5-6 to TRBJ1-2, with 9 bases identical to TRBD1. Germline CDR1 SGHDT, CDR2 YYEEEE. The V gene end was trimmed by 0 bases and the J gene end by 8 bases; junction bases not matched to a gene: 8. This CDR3 has 15 amino acids. The entire variable domain, with the rest obtained from reference TRBV5-6 and TRBJ1-2, is as follows: DAGVTQSPTHLIKTRGQQVTLRCSPKSGHDTVSWYQQALGQGPQFIFQYYEEEERQRGNFPDRFSGHQFPNYSSELNVNALLLGDSALYLCASSLGGQGSHGYTFGSGTRLTVV.